This T cell receptor beta chain emerged from a study of breast tumors, draining lymph nodes, adjacent tissues. In this sample, this clonotype turned up many times. TCRdb re-called the multiplex PCR reads through MiXCR, storing one row per CDR3 protein. The sample carries around 250,000 distinct CDR3 sequences, around 35% recorded once. Samples came from axillary lymph nodes draining the breast cancer. V lost 6 bases, J lost 9 bases, and 15 bases lay in between. From germline, CDR1 is SNHLY and CDR2 FYNNEI. The CDR3 consists of 12 residues. The TCR originated in a female donor with breast cancer. Some clones in this sample may be carry-over from other donors' samples. Sequencing used axillary lymph node tissue. The rearrangement links TRBV2 to TRBJ2-7; TRBD1 or TRBD2 may be the D gene (5 bases each). CDR3 nucleotides: TGTGCCAGCAGCCCCGGGGCTTTGGGGCAGTACTTC. Encoded protein: CASSPGALGQYF. Combining the CDR3 with reference TRBV2 and TRBJ2-7 gives the whole variable domain EPEVTQTPSHQVTQMGQEVILRCVPISNHLYFYWYRQILGQKVEFLVSFYNNEISEKSEIFDDQFSVERPDGSNFTLKIRSTKLEDSAMYFCASSPGALGQYFGPGTRLTVT.